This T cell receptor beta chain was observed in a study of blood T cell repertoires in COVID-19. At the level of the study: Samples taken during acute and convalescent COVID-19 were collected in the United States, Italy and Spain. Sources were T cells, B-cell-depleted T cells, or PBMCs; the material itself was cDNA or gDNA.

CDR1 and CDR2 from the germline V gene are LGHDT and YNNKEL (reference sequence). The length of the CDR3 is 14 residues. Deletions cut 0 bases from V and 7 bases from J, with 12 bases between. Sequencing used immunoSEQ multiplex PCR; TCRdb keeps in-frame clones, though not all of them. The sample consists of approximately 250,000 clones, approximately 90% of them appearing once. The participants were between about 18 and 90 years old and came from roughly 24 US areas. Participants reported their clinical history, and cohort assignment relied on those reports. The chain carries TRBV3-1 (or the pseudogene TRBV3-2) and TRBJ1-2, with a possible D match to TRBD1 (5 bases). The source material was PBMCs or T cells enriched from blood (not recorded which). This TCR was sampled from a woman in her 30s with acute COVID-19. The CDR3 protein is CASSQDHQGGGYTF. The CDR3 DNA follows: TGTGCCAGCAGCCAAGATCACCAGGGAGGTGGCTACACCTTC.